This passage covers 2 T cell receptor beta chains from one sample sequenced in a study of blood T cell repertoires in COVID-19. Sequenced by immunoSEQ multiplex PCR; TCRdb stores in-frame clones only, minus some. Found here are 150,000 to 200,000 clones, about 82% of them singletons; the top ten hold 4.5% to 6.5%. The specimen was peripheral blood. These TCRs come from a woman aged 30 to 39 with acute or convalescent COVID-19.

This sequence joins TRBV20-1 and TRBJ2-3; D remains ambiguous. Deletions cut 6 bases from V and 4 bases from J, with 8 bases between. The V gene's germline CDR1 is DFQATT and CDR2 SNEGSKA (reference sequence). The CDR3 is made up of 11 amino acids. CDR3: CSAQFADTQYF. The CDR3 region has the DNA TGCAGTGCCCAATTTGCAGATACGCAGTATTTT.

The chain uses TRBV15 and TRBJ2-3; 15 bases map to TRBD2. The CDR3 is 16 amino acids. Germline trimming cut 5 bases from V and 3 bases from J; bases unmatched to any gene: 3. In germline, CDR1 is LNHNV, CDR2 YYDKDF (reference sequence). The CDR3 region is CATSGTSGRLTDTQYF. The CDR3, as DNA: TGTGCCACCAGCGGGACTAGCGGGAGGTTAACAGATACGCAGTATTTT.